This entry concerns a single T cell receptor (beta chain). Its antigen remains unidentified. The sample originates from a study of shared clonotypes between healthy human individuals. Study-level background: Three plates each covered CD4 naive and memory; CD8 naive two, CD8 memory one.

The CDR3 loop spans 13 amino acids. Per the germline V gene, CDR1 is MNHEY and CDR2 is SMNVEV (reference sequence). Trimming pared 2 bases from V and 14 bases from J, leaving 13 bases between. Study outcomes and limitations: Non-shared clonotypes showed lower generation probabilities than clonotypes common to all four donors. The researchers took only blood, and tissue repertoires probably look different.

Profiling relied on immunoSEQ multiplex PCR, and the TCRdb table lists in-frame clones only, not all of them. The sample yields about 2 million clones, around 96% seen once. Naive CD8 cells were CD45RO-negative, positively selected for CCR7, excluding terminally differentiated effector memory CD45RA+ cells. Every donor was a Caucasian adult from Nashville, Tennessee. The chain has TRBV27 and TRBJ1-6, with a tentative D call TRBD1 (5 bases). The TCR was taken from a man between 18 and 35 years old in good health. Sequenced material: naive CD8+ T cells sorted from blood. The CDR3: CASSLTQAFTLHF. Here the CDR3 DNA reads TGTGCCAGCAGTTTAACACAGGCTTTCACCCTCCACTTT.